This TCR beta chain was found in a study of T cell changes during pregnancy in multiple sclerosis. The CDR3 length is 13 residues. Germline V gene sequence: CDR1 MNHNS, CDR2 SASEGT. Deletions cut 2 bases from V and 5 bases from J, with 9 bases between. The protocol was immunoSEQ multiplex PCR, while the TCRdb copy is restricted to in-frame clones and leaves out a portion. The sample lists 35,000 to 50,000 clones; around 80% were seen once. This clonotype was obtained from a female donor with multiple sclerosis, enrolled in a pregnancy study. The J gene is TRBJ1-1, the V gene TRBV6-1; D call uncertain. This material consisted of CD4+ T cells from peripheral blood mononuclear cells, taken before pregnancy. The CDR3, as DNA: TGTGCCAGCAGTGAACAACAGCCGACTGAAGCTTTCTTT. Translation: CASSEQQPTEAFF.